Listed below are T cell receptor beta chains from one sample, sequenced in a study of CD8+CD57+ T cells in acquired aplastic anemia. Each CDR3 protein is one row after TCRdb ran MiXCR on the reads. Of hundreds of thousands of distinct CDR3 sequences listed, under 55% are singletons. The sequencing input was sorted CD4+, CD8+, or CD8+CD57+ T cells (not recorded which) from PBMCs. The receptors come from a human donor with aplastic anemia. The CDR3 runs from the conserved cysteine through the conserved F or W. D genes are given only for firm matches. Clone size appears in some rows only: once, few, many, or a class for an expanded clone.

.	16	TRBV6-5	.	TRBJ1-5	TGTGCCAGCAGTTACTCGGGGCCAGTTAGCAATCAGCCCCAGCATTTT	CASSYSGPVSNQPQHF
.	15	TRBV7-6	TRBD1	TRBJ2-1	TGTGCCAGCAGCCGGGGACAGGGGCTGTGGAATGAGCAGTTCTTC	CASSRGQGLWNEQFF
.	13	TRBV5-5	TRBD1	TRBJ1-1	TGTGCCAGCAGCCCTGAACAGGGGGCAGAAGCTTTCTTT	CASSPEQGAEAFF
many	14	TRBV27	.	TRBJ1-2	TGTGCCAGCAGTTTCCTCGGCACGAGCTATGGCTACACCTTC	CASSFLGTSYGYTF
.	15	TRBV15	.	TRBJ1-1	TGTGCCACCAGCAGAGAAAGGGGTCGCCTGGGAAATGCTTTCTTT	CATSRERGRLGNAFF
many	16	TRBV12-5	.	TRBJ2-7	TGTGCTAGTGGTTTGGTACTTGGCGGTGTTGGTGGCGAGCAGTACTTC	CASGLVLGGVGGEQYF
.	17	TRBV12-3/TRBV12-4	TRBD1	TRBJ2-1	TGTGCCAGCAGCACCCTCTCGGACAGGGGGGCCAACAATGAGCAGTTCTTC	CASSTLSDRGANNEQFF
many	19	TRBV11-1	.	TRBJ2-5	TGTGCCAGCAACCCAGGGGGTAAACTCACGGGGGGGCCTGAAGAGACCCAGTACTTC	CASNPGGKLTGGPEETQYF
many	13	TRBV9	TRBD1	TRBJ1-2	TGTGCCAGCAGCGGGACAGGAGGCTATGGCTACACCTTC	CASSGTGGYGYTF
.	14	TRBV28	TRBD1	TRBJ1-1	TGTGCCAGCAGTGTCCGGGACAGAGGCACTGAAGCTTCCTTT	CASSVRDRGTEASF
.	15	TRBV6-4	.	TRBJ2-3	TGTGCCAGCAGTGACGGGGGGGCTAGCACAGATACGCAGTATTTT	CASSDGGASTDTQYF
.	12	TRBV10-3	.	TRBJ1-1	TGTGCCATCAGTTCCGACAGACATGAAGCTTTCTTT	CAISSDRHEAFF
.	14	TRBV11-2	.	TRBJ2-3	TGTGCCAGCAGCTTAGACCTTAAGGCAGATACGCAGTATTTT	CASSLDLKADTQYF
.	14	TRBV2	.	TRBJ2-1	TGTGCCAGCCTCCGGGACGGGGCGGACAATGAGCAGCTCTTC	CASLRDGADNEQLF
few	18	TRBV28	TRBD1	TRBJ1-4	TGTGCCAGCAGGATGACAGGGGGCGCGATTGGGACTAATGAAAAACTGTTTTTT	CASRMTGGAIGTNEKLFF
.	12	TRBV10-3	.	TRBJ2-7	TGTGCCATATCGACAGGAAACTACGAGCAGTACTTC	CAISTGNYEQYF
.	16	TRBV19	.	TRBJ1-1	TGTGCCAGTAGTACCCTGAGAGGACAGTCGAACACTGAAGCTTTCTTT	CASSTLRGQSNTEAFF
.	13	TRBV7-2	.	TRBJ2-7	TGTGCCAGCAGCTTAGGACAGTTCTACGAGCAGTACTTC	CASSLGQFYEQYF
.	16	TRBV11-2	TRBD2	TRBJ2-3	TGTGCCAGCAGCTTCCCTAGCGGGGGGGCGGGAGATACGCAGTATTTT	CASSFPSGGAGDTQYF
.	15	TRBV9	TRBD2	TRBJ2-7	TGTGCCAGCAGCGCCCTAGCGGGCAATCCCTACGAGCAGTACTTC	CASSALAGNPYEQYF
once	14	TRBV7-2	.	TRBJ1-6	TGTGCCAGCAGCTTAGCCGGGCCGGACCCACCCCTCCACTTT	CASSLAGPDPPLHF
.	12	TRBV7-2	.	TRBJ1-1	TGTGCCAGCAGTCCACCAGGGTCCGAAGCTTTCTTT	CASSPPGSEAFF
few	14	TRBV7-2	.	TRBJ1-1	TGTGCCAGCAGCTTAGTTGGGGAGAGCACTGAAGCTTTCTTT	CASSLVGESTEAFF
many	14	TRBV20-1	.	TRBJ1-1	TGCAGTGCGCTCCAGGCAGCCGTGAACACTGAAGCTTTCTTT	CSALQAAVNTEAFF
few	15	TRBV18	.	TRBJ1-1	TGTGCCAGCTCACCTCCTGCCCGGGGAGGCTCTGAAGCTTTCTTT	CASSPPARGGSEAFF
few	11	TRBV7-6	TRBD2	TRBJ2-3	TGTGCCAGCAGCCAGGGACTAGCGCAGTATTTT	CASSQGLAQYF
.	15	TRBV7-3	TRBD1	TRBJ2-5	TGTGCCAGCAGCTTAGATGGACAGGGAGTCAAGACCCAGTACTTC	CASSLDGQGVKTQYF
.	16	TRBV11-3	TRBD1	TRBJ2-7	TGTGCCAGCAGCCCTCGATCGGGACAGGGGGGCGTCGAGCAGTACTTC	CASSPRSGQGGVEQYF
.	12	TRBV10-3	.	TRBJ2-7	TGTGCCATCAGTCAGGGGTCCTACGAGCAGTACTTC	CAISQGSYEQYF
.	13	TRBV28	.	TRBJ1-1	TGTGCCACCCGGGGACCGCGGGGGACTGAAGCTTTCTTT	CATRGPRGTEAFF
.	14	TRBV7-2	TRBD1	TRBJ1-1	TGTGCCAGCAGCTTATCAGGGGGCGCGGAGAAAGCTTTCTTT	CASSLSGGAEKAFF
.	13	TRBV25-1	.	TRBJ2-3	TGCGCCAGCAGCCAAGAGCAAAGGTATACGCAGTATTTT	CASSQEQRYTQYF
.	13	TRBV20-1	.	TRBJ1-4	TGCAGTGCTAGAGATCTTACTAGCGGGGGACTGTATTTT	CSARDLTSGGLYF
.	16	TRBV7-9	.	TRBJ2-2	TGTGCCAGCAGCTTAGCAATGCTGCAGGGGACCGGGGAGCTGTTTTTT	CASSLAMLQGTGELFF
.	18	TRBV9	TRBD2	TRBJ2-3	TGTGCCAGCAGCTTTCAAAGAAGCGGGGGGCTTTGGCCAGATACGCAGTATTTT	CASSFQRSGGLWPDTQYF
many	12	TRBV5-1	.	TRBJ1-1	TGTGCCAGCAGCCTTGGACAGTCTGAAGCTTTCTTT	CASSLGQSEAFF
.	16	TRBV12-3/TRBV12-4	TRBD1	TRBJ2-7	TGTGCCAGCAGTTTTTTGGGGACAGGGGTTTCCTACGAGCAGTACTTC	CASSFLGTGVSYEQYF
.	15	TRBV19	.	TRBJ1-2	TGTGCCAGTAGTCGAACAGGGCTTCAAACCTATGGCTACACCTTC	CASSRTGLQTYGYTF
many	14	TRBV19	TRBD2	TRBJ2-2	TGTGCCAGTAGTCGGGCGGGGGACACCGGGGAGCTGTTTTTT	CASSRAGDTGELFF
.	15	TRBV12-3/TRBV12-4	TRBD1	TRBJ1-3	TGTGCCAGCAGTCAACAGGGGCGCTCTGGAAACACCATATATTTT	CASSQQGRSGNTIYF
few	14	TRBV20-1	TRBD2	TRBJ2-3	TGCAGTGCTAGACCCGGGGGGGCTAAAGATACGCAGTATTTT	CSARPGGAKDTQYF
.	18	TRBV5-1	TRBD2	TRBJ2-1	TGCGCCAGCAGCTCTAGCGGGGGGACGATTTGCTCCTACAATGAGCAGTTCTTC	CASSSSGGTICSYNEQFF
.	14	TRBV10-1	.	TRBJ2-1	TGCGCCAGCAGTGACGGGTATTCCTACAATGAGCAGTTCTTC	CASSDGYSYNEQFF
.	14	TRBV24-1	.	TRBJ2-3	TGTGCCACCAGTGATTTGCTGGATACAGATACGCAGTATTTT	CATSDLLDTDTQYF
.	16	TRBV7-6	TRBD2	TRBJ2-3	TGTGCCAGCAGCACAAAGACTAGCGGGGGGCCAGATACGCAGTATTTT	CASSTKTSGGPDTQYF
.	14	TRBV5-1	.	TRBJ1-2	TGCGCCAACAGCTCGCAGGGGTTAGTCTATGGCTACGCCTTC	CANSSQGLVYGYAF
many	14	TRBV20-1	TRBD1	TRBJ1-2	TGCAGTGCTAGAAGCGGACAGGGGTGGGAGAGCTACACCTTC	CSARSGQGWESYTF
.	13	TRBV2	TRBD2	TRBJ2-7	TGTGCCAGCACCGGTAGCGGGGACTACGAGCAGTACTTC	CASTGSGDYEQYF
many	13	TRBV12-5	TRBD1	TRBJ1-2	TGTGCTAGTGGTAGGACAGGGGGCTATGGCTACACCTTC	CASGRTGGYGYTF
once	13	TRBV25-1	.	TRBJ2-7	TGTGCCAGTAGCGAGGCGGGGGCGGGAGAGCAGTACTTC	CASSEAGAGEQYF
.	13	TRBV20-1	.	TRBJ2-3	TGCAGTGCTAGACAGCCCAACACAGATACGCAGTATTTT	CSARQPNTDTQYF
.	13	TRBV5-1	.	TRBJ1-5	TGCGCCAGCAGCTTGAATGGGGATCAGCCCCAGCATTTT	CASSLNGDQPQHF
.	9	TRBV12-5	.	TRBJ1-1	TGTGCTAGTGGCACGGAAGCTTTCTTT	CASGTEAFF
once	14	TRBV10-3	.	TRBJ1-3	TGTGCCATCACCGGGACGCCCTCTGGAAACACCATATATTTT	CAITGTPSGNTIYF